The 25 T cell receptor beta chains listed next were all sequenced from one sample in a study of T-cell memory formation after mild COVID-19 (dated by TCRdb to 2020 to 2022). Receptor libraries were prepared by 5' RACE. These reads were obtained on an Illumina NovaSeq 6000. TCRdb redid the processing of the public reads, applying fastp at Q25 and MiXCR, and retained in-frame beta chains. Identical CDR3 proteins give one entry, which carries the most common genes and DNA. Recorded for this sample are some 150,000 distinct CDR3 sequences; less than 20% of them occurred a single time. The ten largest clones capture around 2.4% of the sample. Sequenced material: PBMCs or a T cell subset sorted from them (not recorded which). All receptors derive from an adult woman who had mild COVID-19 (a few samples of this study predate the infection). The sample titles of this study are shuffled in the database, so cell type and time point are left out; the donor was told from shared clones.

The V and J genes are TRBV20-1 and TRBJ1-1; a possible D gene is TRBD1 (6 bases). Trimming stripped 1 base from V and 1 base from J, with 13 bases between. Per germline, CDR1 DFQATT and CDR2 SNEGSKA (reference sequence). The CDR3 is made up of 15 amino acids. DNA of the CDR3: TGCAGTGCTAGAGTCCTAGGACAGAAGAACACTGAAGCTTTCTTT. It encodes CSARVLGQKNTEAFF.

V gene TRBV29-1 combines with J gene TRBJ2-7; D not resolved. The CDR3 runs to 11 residues. Germline V gives CDR1 SQVTM, CDR2 ANQGSEA. V was pared by 6 bases and J by 3 bases, with 9 bases between. The CDR3, as DNA: TGCAGCGTACTGACCCTCTACGAGCAGTACTTC. Its protein is CSVLTLYEQYF.

This clonotype occurred a few times. The J gene is TRBJ2-1, the V gene TRBV7-2; D perhaps matches TRBD1 (6 bases). In germline, CDR1 is SGHTA, CDR2 FQGNSA. Trimming took 3 bases from V and 9 from J, leaving 15 bases between them. The CDR3 consists of 14 residues. The CDR3 sequence: CASSFQQGSSEQFF. Here the CDR3 DNA reads TGTGCCAGCAGCTTCCAACAGGGTAGTAGTGAGCAGTTCTTC.

This clonotype was counted between two and nine times. The rearrangement uses TRBV6-6 and TRBJ2-1; 10 bases are a match to TRBD2. The CDR3 consists of 15 residues. Germline loops: CDR1 MNHNY, CDR2 SVGAGI (reference sequence). V shed 6 bases and J 7 bases; nucleotides not matched to a gene: 9. This CDR3 reads CASSRERGGQNEQFF. CDR3 DNA sequence: TGTGCCAGCAGCCGAGAGCGGGGGGGCCAGAATGAGCAGTTCTTC.

This clonotype was picked up many times. V and J are TRBV27 and TRBJ2-1; TRBD1 matches at 9 bases. The CDR3 is made up of 14 amino acids. Germline loops: CDR1 MNHEY, CDR2 SMNVEV (reference sequence). The V gene end was trimmed by 5 bases and the J gene end by 3 bases; junction bases not matched to a gene: 2. This CDR3 reads CASSQDRGYNEQFF. CDR3 bases: TGTGCCAGCAGTCAGGACAGGGGCTACAATGAGCAGTTCTTC.

This clonotype turned up a few times. J is TRBJ2-2 and V is TRBV12-3 or TRBV12-4; TRBD2 matches 7 bases. CDR3 size: 20 residues. V lost 4 bases to trimming and J lost 2 bases; unmatched junction nucleotides: 19. CDR3 sequence (DNA): TGTGCCAGCAGTTCGTTATTGCTAGCGGTGCCCTCCTACAACACCGGGGAGCTGTTTTTT. It is translated as CASSSLLLAVPSYNTGELFF.

The genes are TRBV7-3 and TRBJ2-3; the D gene could be TRBD1 or TRBD2 (7 bases each). The CDR3 is 17 amino acids. The germline V gene has CDR1 SGHTA and CDR2 FQGTGA. V dropped 5 bases and J dropped 5 bases, with 23 bases sitting between them. CDR3 loop: CASSPQGGSSVKDTQYF. The CDR3 DNA sequence: TGTGCCAGCAGCCCCCAGGGGGGGTCCTCTGTCAAAGATACGCAGTATTTT.

At least ten counts were recorded for this clonotype. V and J are TRBV20-1 and TRBJ2-4; the D gene is possibly TRBD1 (5 bases). The germline V gene has CDR1 DFQATT and CDR2 SNEGSKA (reference sequence). CDR3 length equals 17 residues. V lost 3 bases and J 3 bases, leaving 21 bases between the germline ends. The CDR3: CSASKLRTLGGKNIQYF. The CDR3 DNA reads TGCAGTGCTAGTAAGCTCCGGACACTCGGCGGCAAAAACATTCAGTACTTC.

The chain recombines TRBV15 with TRBJ2-7; 12 bases are shared with TRBD2. The V gene's germline CDR1 is LNHNV and CDR2 YYDKDF (reference sequence). Trimming at V came to 0 bases and at J to 4 bases, leaving 7 bases not matched to a gene. The CDR3 consists of 17 residues. The CDR3 nucleotides read TGTGCCACCAGCAGAGAAACAAGGACTAGCGGGGTTTACGAGCAGTACTTC. This codes for CATSRETRTSGVYEQYF.

The V call is TRBV20-1, the J call TRBJ1-1; D gene uncertain. This CDR3 comprises 14 residues. V lost 3 bases, J lost 7 bases, and 18 bases lay in between. Germline CDR1 is DFQATT and CDR2 is SNEGSKA (reference sequence). The CDR3 DNA follows: TGCAGTGCTAGGATTGCCCCTCGAGGGATTGAAGCTTTCTTT. It is translated as CSARIAPRGIEAFF.

In this sample, this clonotype turned up a few times. J is TRBJ2-1 and V is TRBV30, with TRBD2 matching 12 bases. The CDR3 loop spans 14 amino acids. V lost 5 bases to trimming and J lost 9 bases; unmatched junction nucleotides: 8. The V gene's germline CDR1 is GTSNPN and CDR2 SVGIG (reference sequence). The CDR3 loop reads CAWGPGLAGSEQFF. CDR3 in DNA: TGTGCCTGGGGGCCGGGACTAGCGGGTTCTGAGCAGTTCTTC.

The genes are TRBV5-1 and TRBJ1-1, with D hard to call. The V gene lost 4 bases and the J gene lost 1 base, with 14 bases spanning the gap. This CDR3 comprises 15 residues. The germline gives CDR1 SGHRS, CDR2 YFSETQ. The DNA for the CDR3 is TGCGCCAGCAGCCAACAACCGGGTTCGAACACTGAAGCTTTCTTT. Translating it yields CASSQQPGSNTEAFF.

The chain has TRBV15 and TRBJ1-1, with TRBD1 identical over 8 bases. The germline V gene has CDR1 LNHNV and CDR2 YYDKDF (reference sequence). V was clipped by 5 bases and J by 2 bases; unmatched bases: 7. This CDR3 is 15 amino acids long. CDR3 in amino acids: CATSPGGQGNTEAFF. In DNA form, the CDR3 reads TGTGCCACCAGCCCAGGAGGACAGGGTAACACTGAAGCTTTCTTT.

The V gene is TRBV5-1, the J gene TRBJ2-2; no clear D. Looked up from germline, CDR1 is SGHRS and CDR2 is YFSETQ. CDR3 length equals 13 residues. Trimming cost V 0 bases and J 6 bases, with 6 bases left between them. This chain's CDR3 is CASSLEHAGELFF. The CDR3 bases are TGCGCCAGCAGCTTGGAGCATGCCGGGGAGCTGTTTTTT.

This clonotype was detected only a few times. The chain uses TRBV24-1 and TRBJ2-2; a weak D match, TRBD1 (6 bases). CDR3 size: 13 residues. Trimming removed 7 bases at V and 6 bases at J, with 11 bases between. CDR1 and CDR2 (germline): KGHDR, SFDVKD. The CDR3 loop is CATRNRVAGELFF. CDR3 sequence (DNA): TGTGCCACCAGAAACAGGGTCGCCGGGGAGCTGTTTTTT.

This clonotype was counted only a few times. The chain recombines TRBV7-9 with TRBJ1-1; D is unclear. V lost 1 base to trimming and J lost 7 bases, with 16 bases between them. From germline, CDR1 is SEHNR and CDR2 FQNEAQ (reference sequence). The length of the CDR3 is 15 residues. CDR3 loop: CASSLGSGRRIEAFF. CDR3 DNA: TGTGCCAGCAGCTTAGGTAGTGGCCGACGAATTGAAGCTTTCTTT.

J is TRBJ2-1 and V is TRBV20-1; 13 bases are a match to TRBD2. Germline loops: CDR1 DFQATT, CDR2 SNEGSKA (reference sequence). V was pared by 1 base and J by 2 bases, with 2 bases of the junction left unmatched. The CDR3 sequence is 16 residues long. CDR3 DNA: TGCAGTGCTAGAGGGGGGACTAGCGGGGCCTACAATGAGCAGTTCTTC. Translating it yields CSARGGTSGAYNEQFF.

This clonotype showed up just a few times. The J gene is TRBJ2-7, the V gene TRBV3-1, with D hard to call. The CDR3 covers 12 residues. Trimming removed 2 bases from V and 4 bases from J, with 6 bases in between. Looked up from germline, CDR1 is LGHDT and CDR2 is YNNKEL (reference sequence). The CDR3, as DNA: TGTGCCAGCAGCCAAATTGGATACGAGCAGTACTTC. It codes for CASSQIGYEQYF.

This clonotype was counted a few times. J is TRBJ2-5 and V is TRBV7-8; the match to TRBD2 covers 8 bases. Germline trimming cut 5 bases from V and 2 bases from J; bases unmatched to any gene: 7. The CDR3 covers 15 residues. Germline-derived CDR1 and CDR2 are SGHVS and FQNEAQ. DNA for the CDR3: TGTGCCAGCAGCCGGGGGGGGAGCGGGCAAGAGACCCAGTACTTC. Translated: CASSRGGSGQETQYF.

This rearrangement joins TRBV12-3 or TRBV12-4 to TRBJ2-1; 12 bases align to TRBD2. With 2 bases clipped from V and 9 bases from J, the junction kept 5 bases outside the gene matches. This CDR3 spans 15 amino acids. This CDR3 is CASSLTSGGSGEQFF. CDR3 DNA: TGTGCCAGCAGTTTAACTAGCGGGGGGTCTGGTGAGCAGTTCTTC.

This clonotype came up a few times. This chain joins TRBV29-1 and TRBJ1-2; D is unclear. This CDR3 has 16 amino acids. V lost 6 bases to trimming and J lost 3 bases, with 23 bases between them. The germline gives CDR1 SQVTM, CDR2 ANQGSEA. CDR3 residues: CSVLSWAITGDYGYTF. CDR3 in DNA: TGCAGCGTCCTTTCATGGGCCATAACGGGAGACTATGGCTACACCTTC.

This chain joins TRBV4-3 and TRBJ2-1; TRBD1 matches 7 bases. V trimming: 4 bases; J trimming: 9 bases; junction bases outside the gene matches: 9. Germline values: CDR1 LGHNA, CDR2 YSLEER. This CDR3 spans 14 amino acids. The CDR3 is CASSRRTGVGEQFF. CDR3 coding DNA: TGCGCCAGCAGCCGCCGAACAGGGGTTGGTGAGCAGTTCTTC.

The V and J genes are TRBV7-2 and TRBJ1-5, with 9 bases aligning to TRBD1. In germline, CDR1 is SGHTA, CDR2 FQGNSA. Trimming took 5 bases from V and 4 from J; bases not matched to a gene: 12. The CDR3 has 17 amino acids. The CDR3 region is CASSRDTTGGRNQPQHF. The CDR3, as DNA: TGTGCCAGCAGCCGAGATACGACAGGGGGAAGGAATCAGCCCCAGCATTTT.

This clonotype was seen a handful of times. This rearrangement joins TRBV9 to TRBJ1-2, with 7 bases that match TRBD1. Germline-derived CDR1 and CDR2 are SGDLS and YYNGEE. The CDR3 has 14 residues. The V segment lost 0 bases and the J segment 8 bases; nucleotides outside the gene matches: 7. The CDR3 here is CASSVGRQGDGYTF. The CDR3 region has the DNA TGTGCCAGCAGCGTAGGCAGACAGGGTGACGGCTACACCTTC.

This clonotype has more than one count but fewer than ten. The CDR3 DNA is TGCGCCAGCAGCGTGACAGGAGGCGCCTCCGAGCAGTACTTC. Its protein is CASSVTGGASEQYF. The J gene is TRBJ2-7, the V gene TRBV5-1, with a possible D match to TRBD1 (6 bases). V was shortened by 4 bases and J by 6 bases, with 17 bases between the two germline ends. Germline CDR1 reads SGHRS; CDR2 reads YFSETQ. CDR3 length equals 14 residues.